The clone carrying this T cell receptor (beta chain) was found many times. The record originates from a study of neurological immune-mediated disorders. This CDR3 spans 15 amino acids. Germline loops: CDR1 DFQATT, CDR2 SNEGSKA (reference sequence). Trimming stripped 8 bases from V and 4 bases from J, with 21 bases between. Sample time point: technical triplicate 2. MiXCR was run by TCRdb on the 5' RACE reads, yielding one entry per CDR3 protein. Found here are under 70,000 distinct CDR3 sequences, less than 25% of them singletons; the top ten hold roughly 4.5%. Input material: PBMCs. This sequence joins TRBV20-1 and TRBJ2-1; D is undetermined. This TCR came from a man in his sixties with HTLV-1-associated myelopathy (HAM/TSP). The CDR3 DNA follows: TGCAGTTCCCGTGGGCTAGGCGCCTTGTACAATGAGCAGTTCTTC. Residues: CSSRGLGALYNEQFF.